One and the same sample provided the 17 T cell receptor beta chains below, sequenced in a study of blood T cell repertoires in COVID-19. Using immunoSEQ multiplex PCR, the repertoire was profiled, and TCRdb retains in-frame clones only, with some absent. The profile covers approximately 250,000 clones, with 86% appearing a single time and about 8.8% taken by the ten largest. The sequencing input was peripheral blood. The receptors stem from a man between 35 and 55 years old with active or convalescent COVID-19.

The chain uses TRBV9 and TRBJ2-3, with 7 bases that match TRBD2. Germline CDR1 is SGDLS and CDR2 is YYNGEE. With V trimmed by 3 bases and J by 0 bases, 4 bases remained unmatched. This CDR3 is built from 15 residues. The CDR3 DNA sequence: TGTGCCAGCAGCGGAGCGGGGACTAGCACAGATACGCAGTATTTT. Its translation: CASSGAGTSTDTQYF.

The rearrangement uses TRBV2 and TRBJ1-2; tentative D call: TRBD1 (5 bases). This CDR3 is 13 amino acids long. The V gene's germline CDR1 is SNHLY and CDR2 FYNNEI. V lost 10 bases and J lost 3, with 15 bases in between. The CDR3 nucleotides are TGTGCCACGCTACTTCCGGGGGACTATGGCTACACCTTC. This gives the protein CATLLPGDYGYTF.

This sequence joins TRBV24-1 and TRBJ2-1, with 15 bases matching TRBD2. J lost 0 bases, V lost 2 bases, and 1 base had no gene match. The CDR3 spans 18 residues. Germline assignment: CDR1 KGHDR and CDR2 SFDVKD. The CDR3 region has the DNA TGTGCCACCAGTGATTCGGGACTAGCGGGAGGCTCCTACAATGAGCAGTTCTTC. It specifies CATSDSGLAGGSYNEQFF.

The chain has TRBV2 and TRBJ1-2, with D unresolved. V was pared by 7 bases and J by 7 bases, with 19 bases between. CDR3 length: 14 residues. CDR1 and CDR2 from the germline V gene are SNHLY and FYNNEI. CDR3 in DNA: TGTGCCAGCAAATTCTTCGAAGAAGCTCGTGGCTACACCTTC. Its translation: CASKFFEEARGYTF.

The V call is TRBV30, the J call TRBJ2-5, with D perhaps TRBD2 (6 bases). Germline CDR1 reads GTSNPN; CDR2 reads SVGIG (reference sequence). This CDR3 is 15 amino acids long. V lost 0 bases, J lost 1 base, and 12 bases lay in between. The DNA for the CDR3 is TGTGCCTGGAGTGTAGGCGGGACGGGCCAAGAGACCCAGTACTTC. It codes for CAWSVGGTGQETQYF.

The chain recombines TRBV6-5 with TRBJ2-1, with 7 bases fitting TRBD1. In germline, CDR1 is MNHEY, CDR2 SVGAGI. The V and J ends lost 0 bases and 8 bases, in that order; junction bases with no gene match: 7. The CDR3 contains 15 residues. DNA of the CDR3: TGTGCCAGCAGTTACTCAGAGGGGGCGAGGGATGAGCAGTTCTTC. Protein: CASSYSEGARDEQFF.

The chain employs TRBV24-1 and TRBJ2-1, with 7 nucleotides matching TRBD2. After removal of 4 bases from V and 4 bases from J, the junction contained 12 bases not matched to a gene. The CDR3 sequence is 17 residues long. Germline CDR1 reads KGHDR; CDR2 reads SFDVKD. CDR3 in amino acids: CATSEGGRAPTYNEQFF. CDR3 DNA sequence: TGTGCCACCAGTGAGGGGGGGAGGGCCCCGACTTACAATGAGCAGTTCTTC.

This clone appeared a few times. The rearrangement joins TRBV18 to TRBJ2-3, with 12 positions matching TRBD2. Germline V gene sequence: CDR1 KGHSH, CDR2 LQKENI. V was clipped by 5 bases and J by 0 bases; unmatched bases: 12. This CDR3 contains 19 residues. The CDR3 is CASSSLGLAGHRSTDTQYF. DNA of the CDR3: TGTGCCAGCTCATCTCTCGGACTAGCGGGACACAGAAGCACAGATACGCAGTATTTT.

This clone was picked up a small number of times. The chain couples TRBV4-1 to TRBJ1-2; D might be TRBD1 (5 bases). This CDR3 is 17 amino acids long. The V end was cut by 1 base, the J end by 1 base, with 16 bases between. Germline CDR1 MGHRA, CDR2 YSYEKL. CDR3 sequence: CASSQGTGPGLNYGYTF. CDR3 in DNA: TGCGCCAGCAGCCAAGGAACAGGTCCAGGCCTTAACTATGGCTACACCTTC.

J is TRBJ1-2 and V is TRBV27; 7 bases agree with TRBD1. Germline CDR1 and CDR2: MNHEY and SMNVEV (reference sequence). The CDR3 is made up of 14 amino acids. J lost 8 bases, V lost 1 base, and 7 bases had no gene match. The CDR3 spells CASSLFTGALGYTF. Here the CDR3 DNA reads TGTGCCAGCAGTTTATTTACAGGGGCGTTGGGCTACACCTTC.

This clone was found once. The V and J genes are TRBV4-2 and TRBJ2-5, with TRBD2 matching 9 bases. Germline loops: CDR1 LGHNA, CDR2 YNFKEQ. The CDR3 is 14 amino acids. With V trimmed by 5 bases and J by 2 bases, 3 bases remained unmatched. The CDR3 region has the DNA TGTGCCAGCAGCGGACTAGCGCCACAAGAGACCCAGTACTTC. This translates into CASSGLAPQETQYF.

V is TRBV10-1 and J is TRBJ2-7; D might be TRBD2 (5 bases). The CDR3 contains 12 residues. CDR1 WNHNN and CDR2 SYGVQD come from the germline V gene (reference sequence). V lost 4 bases to trimming and J lost 7 bases, with 11 bases between them. This CDR3 reads CASSAQGGEQYF. The CDR3 coding sequence is TGCGCCAGCAGTGCCCAAGGAGGAGAGCAGTACTTC.

This clone was detected many times. This chain joins TRBV7-3 and TRBJ2-1, with D uncertain. V shed 5 bases and J shed 5 bases, with 7 bases lying between them. This CDR3 spans 12 amino acids. Germline V gives CDR1 SGHTA, CDR2 FQGTGA. CDR3 amino acids: CASSPNNNEQFF. The CDR3 nucleotides read TGTGCCAGCAGCCCGAACAACAATGAGCAGTTCTTC.

V and J are TRBV7-9 and TRBJ1-5, with 7 bases that match TRBD1. The germline CDR1 and CDR2 sequences are SEHNR and FQNEAQ (reference sequence). CDR3 size: 15 residues. V was pared by 5 bases and J by 1 base, with 5 bases of the junction left unmatched. CDR3 in amino acids: CASSPGTASNQPQHF. Written as DNA, the CDR3 is TGTGCCAGCAGCCCGGGGACAGCCAGCAATCAGCCCCAGCATTTT. Using reference TRBV7-9 and TRBJ1-5 for the parts outside the CDR3, the full variable domain is DTGVSQNPRHKITKRGQNVTFRCDPISEHNRLYWYRQTLGQGPEFLTYFQNEAQLEKSRLLSDRFSAERPKGSFSTLEIQRTEQGDSAMYLCASSPGTASNQPQHFGDGTRLSIL.

V and J are TRBV28 and TRBJ2-1, with D hard to call. The CDR3 is 15 amino acids. CDR1 is MDHEN, CDR2 SYDVKM, per germline. Deletions cut 3 bases from V and 0 bases from J, with 9 bases between. The CDR3 region has the DNA TGTGCCAGCAGTTTTGCGTCTACCTCCTACAATGAGCAGTTCTTC. Translated, it gives CASSFASTSYNEQFF.

The chain recombines TRBV28 with TRBJ1-6; TRBD1 might be the D (6 bases). With 6 bases removed from V and 4 bases from J, the gap between germline ends came to 16 bases. This CDR3 has 16 amino acids. In germline, CDR1 is MDHEN, CDR2 SYDVKM. The CDR3 protein is CASSLAPGHYNSPLHF. As DNA, the CDR3 is TGTGCCAGCAGCTTAGCGCCGGGACATTATAATTCACCCCTCCACTTT.

The gene calls are TRBV10-2 and TRBJ1-1, with TRBD1 identical over 8 bases. The CDR3 has 13 amino acids. J was trimmed by 4 bases and V by 6 bases; bases with no gene match: 4. CDR1 WSHSY and CDR2 SAAADI come from the germline V gene. This chain's CDR3 is CASRADRGTEAFF. For the CDR3, the DNA is TGCGCCAGCAGGGCCGACAGGGGCACTGAAGCTTTCTTT.